Listed here are 29 T cell receptor beta chains from one sample, sequenced in a study of cytomegalovirus exposure and HLA in healthy donors. Primers: 60 Vbeta forward and 13 Jbeta reverse. The table came from immunoSEQ multiplex PCR; TCRdb's copy has only in-frame clones and leaves some out. Seen here are about 140,000 clones, 61% observed once, and the top ten hold about 1.7%. Input material: PBMCs. All receptors come from a male donor in good health and CMV-seronegative.

The chain has TRBV2 and TRBJ2-7; TRBD1 matches at 7 bases. Germline CDR1 SNHLY, CDR2 FYNNEI. The V segment lost 4 bases and the J segment 5 bases; nucleotides outside the gene matches: 8. The CDR3 runs 14 residues. The CDR3 DNA is TGTGCCAGCAGTGTAGACAGGGCCCCGGACGAGCAGTACTTC. Its protein product is CASSVDRAPDEQYF.

This clone was seen just once. The rearrangement uses TRBV14 and TRBJ1-2; D unclear. Germline V gene sequence: CDR1 SGHDN, CDR2 FVKESK. The CDR3 extends over 14 amino acids. With 1 base removed from V and 4 bases from J, the gap between germline ends came to 10 bases. The DNA of the CDR3 is TGTGCCAGCAGCCAAGGCGGGCTGACCTATGGCTACACCTTC. Translating gives CASSQGGLTYGYTF.

The V and J genes are TRBV10-3 and TRBJ1-3; D call uncertain. With 3 bases removed from V and 0 bases from J, the gap between germline ends came to 12 bases. This CDR3 contains 16 residues. Germline lookup yields CDR1 ENHRY and CDR2 SYGVKD. The CDR3 is CAISEIFGLSGNTIYF. The DNA for the CDR3 is TGTGCCATCAGTGAAATATTTGGCCTCTCTGGAAACACCATATATTTT.

Note on this clone: A much larger clone differs from this one at a single base, so this may be a read error. The chain couples TRBV28 to TRBJ1-4; TRBD1 agrees at 10 bases. CDR3 length: 14 residues. Trimming removed 6 bases from V and 10 bases from J; junction bases left unmatched: 8. CDR1 and CDR2 (germline): MDHEN, SYDVKM. The CDR3 is CASSSGTGDGKLFF. The CDR3 DNA sequence: TGTGCCAGCAGCTCCGGGACAGGGGATGGAAAACTGTTTTTT.

The gene calls are TRBV19 and TRBJ1-2, with 8 bases matching TRBD1. CDR3 length equals 14 residues. The ends lost 10 bases at V and 8 bases at J; junction bases unmatched: 15. Germline V gene data show CDR1 as LNHDA and CDR2 as SQIVND (reference sequence). As DNA, the CDR3 is TGTGCCACCAGATTGGGGGGACAGGTCGCGGGCTACACCTTC. Its protein product is CATRLGGQVAGYTF.

The rearrangement joins TRBV18 to TRBJ1-5; D is uncertain. Germline-derived CDR1 and CDR2 are KGHSH and LQKENI. V gave up 3 bases and J gave up 2 bases, with 8 bases separating them. This CDR3 region has 14 residues. CDR3 bases: TGTGCCAGCTCACCGGATGGAGGCAATCAGCCCCAGCATTTT. Its protein product is CASSPDGGNQPQHF.

Of note for this clone: A junction end diverges from the germline sequence, so it may reflect a read error. The CDR3 DNA follows: TGTGCCAGCAGTTACGGGGCCTATGGCTACCCCTTC. This encodes CASSYGAYGYPF. The J gene is TRBJ1-2, the V gene TRBV6-6; tentative D call: TRBD1 (5 bases). Germline V gene sequence: CDR1 MNHNY, CDR2 SVGAGI (reference sequence). The CDR3 consists of 12 residues.

J is TRBJ1-1 and V is TRBV25-1, with 8 bases fitting TRBD1. The CDR3 runs to 13 residues. V shed 6 bases and J 10 bases; nucleotides not matched to a gene: 10. Germline V lookup: CDR1 MGHDK, CDR2 SYGVNS. CDR3 amino acids: CASRMGQDRGAFF. DNA for the CDR3: TGTGCCAGCAGGATGGGACAGGACCGGGGAGCTTTCTTT. The variable domain in full, with the rest retrieved from reference TRBV25-1 and TRBJ1-1, is EADIYQTPRYLVIGTGKKITLECSQTMGHDKMYWYQQDPGMELHLIHYSYGVNSTEKGDLSSESTVSRIRTEHFPLTLESARPSHTSQYLCASRMGQDRGAFFGQGTRLTVV.

The V gene is TRBV10-3, the J gene TRBJ2-5; D is possibly TRBD2 (7 bases). The CDR3 spans 13 residues. The germline V gene has CDR1 ENHRY and CDR2 SYGVKD. The V gene lost 6 bases and the J gene lost 5 bases, with 13 bases spanning the gap. The CDR3 DNA is TGTGCCATCAGCTTAGGGGGGGGTGAGACCCAGTACTTC. It translates to CAISLGGGETQYF.

J is TRBJ1-4 and V is TRBV30, with D uncertain. Germline CDR1 and CDR2: GTSNPN and SVGIG (reference sequence). CDR3 size: 12 residues. Trimming removed 0 bases at V and 8 bases at J, with 7 bases between. CDR3 in amino acids: CAWSVPREKLFF. The CDR3 region has the DNA TGTGCCTGGAGTGTCCCGCGGGAAAAACTGTTTTTT.

This clone was detected a few times. CDR3 sequence (DNA): TGCACCAGCAGGTCACCTATCCGGGACAGGGGGGCCAAAACTTACTATGGCTACACCTTC. It encodes CTSRSPIRDRGAKTYYGYTF. V and J are TRBV1 and TRBJ1-2; the D call TRBD1 from the table was never checked on the DNA. TRBV1 is listed as a pseudogene. CDR3 length equals 20 residues.

This chain connects TRBV28 to TRBJ1-3, with D uncertain. The germline V gene encodes CDR1 MDHEN and CDR2 SYDVKM. Deletions cut 6 bases from V and 0 bases from J, with 15 bases between. The CDR3 has 16 residues. The chain's CDR3 is CASSLVGVLSGNTIYF. DNA of the CDR3: TGTGCCAGCAGCCTCGTCGGGGTCCTCTCTGGAAACACCATATATTTT.

The chain is built from TRBV2 and TRBJ1-6, with D possibly matching TRBD1 (6 bases). The length of the CDR3 is 15 residues. Trimming shortened V by 6 bases and J by 6 bases, and 15 bases separated the two germline ends. Germline CDR1 and CDR2: SNHLY and FYNNEI. The CDR3 reads CASRHRVRGNSPLHF. The CDR3 nucleotides are TGTGCCAGCAGACACAGGGTAAGGGGTAATTCACCCCTCCACTTT.

This clone was recorded a few times. The gene calls are TRBV10-1 and TRBJ2-1; 13 bases fit TRBD2. From germline, CDR1 is WNHNN and CDR2 SYGVQD (reference sequence). CDR3 size: 16 residues. V gave up 5 bases and J gave up 7 bases; unmatched junction bases: 8. In DNA form, the CDR3 reads TGCGCCAGCAGTTTGGGGATACTAGCGGGGGGGAATGAGCAGTTCTTC. Its protein product is CASSLGILAGGNEQFF.

The chain joins TRBV2 to TRBJ1-6, with 7 bases aligning to TRBD1. Trimming removed 6 bases from V and 6 bases from J; junction bases left unmatched: 8. CDR3 length: 15 residues. Looked up from germline, CDR1 is SNHLY and CDR2 is FYNNEI. CDR3 coding DNA: TGTGCCAGCAGCAAAGACAGGGCTGCTAATTCACCCCTCCACTTT. Translating it yields CASSKDRAANSPLHF.

This clone was found a few times. The gene calls are TRBV5-1 and TRBJ2-3; no clear D. The V gene's germline CDR1 is SGHRS and CDR2 YFSETQ. This CDR3 is 16 amino acids long. V was clipped by 0 bases and J by 0 bases, with 11 bases between them. CDR3 coding DNA: TGCGCCAGCAGCTTGGACGGCGGAGCTAGCACAGATACGCAGTATTTT. It encodes CASSLDGGASTDTQYF.

The J gene is TRBJ2-6, the V gene TRBV7-3; weak D call: TRBD2 (6 bases). Germline V lookup: CDR1 SGHTA, CDR2 FQGTGA. CDR3 length: 19 residues. Trimming shortened V by 4 bases and J by 0 bases, and 19 bases separated the two germline ends. CDR3 amino acids: CASSSTPGVPVSGANVLTF. DNA of the CDR3: TGTGCCAGCAGCTCCACCCCGGGGGTACCCGTCTCTGGGGCCAACGTCCTGACTTTC.

The sample holds a few counts of this clone. The rearrangement uses TRBV25-1 and TRBJ2-3; D call uncertain. Germline CDR1 and CDR2: MGHDK and SYGVNS. There are 14 residues in the CDR3. Trimming stripped 5 bases from V and 3 bases from J, with 12 bases between. The CDR3 protein is CASSSPPETDTQYF. The CDR3 bases are TGTGCCAGCAGTTCCCCCCCCGAGACAGATACGCAGTATTTT.

This sequence joins TRBV2 and TRBJ1-2, with no clear D. The CDR3 extends over 11 amino acids. V was shortened by 7 bases and J by 6 bases, with 9 bases between the two germline ends. Germline V CDR1 and CDR2: SNHLY, FYNNEI. As DNA, the CDR3 is TGTGCCAGCACCATGACACATGGCTACACCTTC. It specifies CASTMTHGYTF.

This chain joins TRBV30 and TRBJ1-4; D is ambiguous. The V end was cut by 4 bases, the J end by 8 bases, with 17 bases between. The CDR3 loop spans 14 amino acids. Germline CDR1 and CDR2: GTSNPN and SVGIG (reference sequence). The CDR3 bases are TGTGCCTGGACAAAGAACTCTGGGCACGAAAAACTGTTTTTT. It specifies CAWTKNSGHEKLFF.

The sample holds a few counts of this clone. This rearrangement joins TRBV28 to TRBJ1-5; a possible D gene is TRBD1 (5 bases). This CDR3 region has 14 residues. Germline assignment: CDR1 MDHEN and CDR2 SYDVKM. Trimming cost V 10 bases and J 2 bases, with 15 bases left between them. This chain's CDR3 is CAMGGGDGNQPQHF. The CDR3 nucleotides read TGTGCCATGGGAGGAGGGGATGGCAATCAGCCCCAGCATTTT.

This clone appeared a few times. This rearrangement joins TRBV6-1 to TRBJ2-7, with 7 nucleotides matching TRBD1. This CDR3 comprises 14 residues. The trim removed 7 bases at V and 0 bases at J, leaving 6 bases unmatched. Germline lookup yields CDR1 MNHNS and CDR2 SASEGT. The CDR3 here is CASTLRDSSYEQYF. The CDR3 nucleotides read TGTGCCAGCACTCTACGGGACAGCTCCTACGAGCAGTACTTC.

This clone was detected only a few times. This sequence joins TRBV5-1 and TRBJ2-7; TRBD2 aligns across 9 bases. The CDR3 covers 15 residues. Germline assignment: CDR1 SGHRS and CDR2 YFSETQ. The V segment lost 4 bases and the J segment 0 bases; nucleotides outside the gene matches: 5. The chain's CDR3 is CASSPSGLASYEQYF. CDR3 DNA: TGCGCCAGCAGCCCATCGGGACTAGCCTCCTACGAGCAGTACTTC.

The chain uses TRBV7-8 and TRBJ1-5; D is possibly TRBD1 (5 bases). CDR3 length: 15 residues. V lost 1 base and J lost 6, with 13 bases in between. Germline V lookup: CDR1 SGHVS, CDR2 FQNEAQ. CDR3 sequence reads: CASSLEAGRGQPQHF. The CDR3 nucleotides read TGTGCCAGCAGCTTAGAGGCAGGTAGGGGTCAGCCCCAGCATTTT.

CDR3: CASGGVANYGYTF. The CDR3 region has the DNA TGCGCCAGCGGGGGCGTCGCTAACTATGGCTACACCTTC. The chain is built from TRBV5-1 and TRBJ1-2; weak D call: TRBD1 (6 bases). Germline CDR1 reads SGHRS; CDR2 reads YFSETQ. This CDR3 contains 13 residues. V was cut by 7 bases and J by 0 bases, with 10 bases left in between.

This clone has more than one count but fewer than ten. The rearrangement uses TRBV9 and TRBJ1-2; D ambiguous. V shed 4 bases and J shed 7 bases, with 17 bases lying between them. Germline CDR1 and CDR2: SGDLS and YYNGEE. The CDR3 sequence is 14 residues long. CDR3 bases: TGTGCCAGCAGCTCCTTTCGAATGTCGGGTGGCTACACCTTC. As protein: CASSSFRMSGGYTF.

The chain recombines TRBV15 with TRBJ2-7; 8 bases line up with TRBD1. Germline CDR1 reads LNHNV; CDR2 reads YYDKDF (reference sequence). Unmatched junction bases numbered 11, after V lost 0 bases and J lost 7 bases. The CDR3 extends over 16 amino acids. CDR3 bases: TGTGCCACCAGCAGAGATGGTCGGACAGGGTCTCGGGAGCAGTACTTC. It encodes CATSRDGRTGSREQYF.

For the CDR3, the DNA is TGCAGCGCCTCGGGACAGCCCAACTATGGCTACACCTTC. This encodes CSASGQPNYGYTF. The chain carries TRBV29-1 and TRBJ1-2; 7 bases are a match to TRBD1. J gave up 2 bases and V 7 bases, and 7 bases lay outside the gene matches. CDR1 is SQVTM, CDR2 ANQGSEA, per germline. The CDR3 runs 13 residues.

The rearrangement uses TRBV2 and TRBJ1-2; D might be TRBD1 (5 bases). The germline V gene has CDR1 SNHLY and CDR2 FYNNEI. CDR3 length: 15 residues. The V and J ends lost 1 base and 7 bases respectively, with 16 bases between them. CDR3 loop: CASSEVVGEMGGYTF. For the CDR3, the DNA is TGTGCCAGCAGTGAAGTAGTAGGGGAAATGGGTGGCTACACCTTC.